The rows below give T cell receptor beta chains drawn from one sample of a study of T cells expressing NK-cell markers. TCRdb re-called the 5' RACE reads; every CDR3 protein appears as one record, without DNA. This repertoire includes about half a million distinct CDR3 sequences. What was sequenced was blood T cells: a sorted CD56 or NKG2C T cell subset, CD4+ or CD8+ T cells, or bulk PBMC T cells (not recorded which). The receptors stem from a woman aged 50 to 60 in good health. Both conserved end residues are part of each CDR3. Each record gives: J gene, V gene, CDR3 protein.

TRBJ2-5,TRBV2,CASKGLVFETQYF
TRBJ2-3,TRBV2,CASRSSYASTDTQYF
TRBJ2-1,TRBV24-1,CATSDSGTGGLDEQFF
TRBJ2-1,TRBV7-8,CASSFVQGRARHTYNEQFF
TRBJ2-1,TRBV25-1,CASSETRGLSDNEQFF
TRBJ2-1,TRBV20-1,CSAREGAGARWEFF
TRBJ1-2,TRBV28,CASSLSGTLQRGYTF
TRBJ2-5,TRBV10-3,CAISATSGREETQYF
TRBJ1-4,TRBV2,CASRTKTGIIAGEKLFF
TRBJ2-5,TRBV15,CATSSNRGLAGLQETQYF
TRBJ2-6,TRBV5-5,CASSLNMDSGRPGANVLTF
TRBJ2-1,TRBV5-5,CASSPYGTSPFAEQFF
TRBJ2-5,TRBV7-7,CASSFTVGETQYF
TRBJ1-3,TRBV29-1,CSVGTGTAGNTIYF
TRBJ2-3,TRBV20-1,CSAPNLEEGPDTQYF
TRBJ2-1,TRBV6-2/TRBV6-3,CASGVLAGVANEQFF
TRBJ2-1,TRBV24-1,CATSPLGNEQFF
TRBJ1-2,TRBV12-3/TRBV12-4,CASSLMRGADGYTF
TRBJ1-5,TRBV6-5,CASSTGERQPQHF
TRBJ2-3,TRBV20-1,CSARGSSGIGDTQYF
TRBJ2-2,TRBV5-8,CASSSGTSGITGELFF
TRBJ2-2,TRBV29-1,CSVETPTGELFF
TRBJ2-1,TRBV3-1,CASKGGKGYNEQFF
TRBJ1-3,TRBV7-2,CASTLQGSFGNTIYF
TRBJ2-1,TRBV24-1,CATSDHADNSYNEQFF
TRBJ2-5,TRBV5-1,CASSKTSSGRKETQYF
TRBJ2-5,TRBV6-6,CASSTGQFDVETQYF
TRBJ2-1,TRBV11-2,CASSPPRRGKVNEQFF
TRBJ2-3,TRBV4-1,CASSQAGRIADTQYF
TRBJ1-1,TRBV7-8,CASSLSPLPLNTEAFF
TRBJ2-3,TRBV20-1,CSARDQPQDTQYF
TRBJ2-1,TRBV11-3,CASSSVPGTTIF
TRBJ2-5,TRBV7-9,CASSLLRNRGQETQYF
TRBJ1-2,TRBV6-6,CASSYSRDGYTF
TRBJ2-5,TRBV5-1,CASSFHGRRQGPEETQYF
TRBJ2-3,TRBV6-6,CASRPSGRRGDTQYF
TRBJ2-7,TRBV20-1,CSARIGGESYEQYF
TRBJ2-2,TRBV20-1,CSAPKPGLASGELFF
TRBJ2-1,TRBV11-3,CASSTPLGGLAGNEQFF
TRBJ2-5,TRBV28,CASSSPGGRATQTQYF
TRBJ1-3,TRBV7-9,CASSSDLGFSGNTIYF
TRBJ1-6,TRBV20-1,CSASLGVTGSLHF
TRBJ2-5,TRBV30,CAWSSGSTQETQYF
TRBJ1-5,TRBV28,CASLTRLNNQPQHF
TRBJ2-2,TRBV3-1,CASSLLPEARELFF
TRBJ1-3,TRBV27,CASSITASSGNTIYF
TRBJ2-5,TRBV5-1,CASSPAGTYKETQYF
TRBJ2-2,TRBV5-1,CASSQLGTGETGELFF
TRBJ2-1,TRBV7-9,CASSSRTGVNNEQFF
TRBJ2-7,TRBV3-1,CASRGQGANYEQYF
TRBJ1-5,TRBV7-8,CASSPPGRNSNQPQHF
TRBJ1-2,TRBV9,CASSVDNRGGYTF
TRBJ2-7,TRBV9,CASSGAGLYEQYF
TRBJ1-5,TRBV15,CATSRVFGFGRRNQPQHF
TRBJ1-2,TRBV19,CASSATGFRNYGYTF
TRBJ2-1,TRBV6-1,CASSEGLYNEQFF
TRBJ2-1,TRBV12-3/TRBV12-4,CASSLGGGRPYNEQFF
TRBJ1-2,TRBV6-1,CASSDFARVYGYTF
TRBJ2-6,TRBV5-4,CASSFRTVSGANVLTF
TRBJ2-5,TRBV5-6,CASSFLNEETQYF